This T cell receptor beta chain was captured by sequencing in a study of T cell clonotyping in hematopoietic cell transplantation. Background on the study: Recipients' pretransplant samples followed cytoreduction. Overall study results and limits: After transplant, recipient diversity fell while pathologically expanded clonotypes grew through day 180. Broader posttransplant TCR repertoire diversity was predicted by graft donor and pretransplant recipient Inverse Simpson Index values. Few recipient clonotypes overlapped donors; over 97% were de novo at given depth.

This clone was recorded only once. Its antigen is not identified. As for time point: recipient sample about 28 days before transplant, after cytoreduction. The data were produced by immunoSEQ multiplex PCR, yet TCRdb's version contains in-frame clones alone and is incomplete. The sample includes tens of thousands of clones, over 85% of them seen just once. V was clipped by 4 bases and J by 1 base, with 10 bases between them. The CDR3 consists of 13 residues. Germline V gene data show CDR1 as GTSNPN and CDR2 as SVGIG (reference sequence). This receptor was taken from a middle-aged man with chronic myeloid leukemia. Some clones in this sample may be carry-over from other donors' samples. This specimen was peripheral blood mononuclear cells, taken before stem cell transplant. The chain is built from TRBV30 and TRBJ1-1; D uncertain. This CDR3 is CAWTQPGNTEAFF. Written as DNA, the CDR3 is TGTGCCTGGACCCAGCCGGGGAACACTGAAGCTTTCTTT.